The rows below give T cell receptor beta chains drawn from one sample of a study of T-cell reconstitution after alpha-beta-depleted transplantation in children. A single record per CDR3 protein comes from TCRdb applying MiXCR to the PCR reads. The profile shows 65,000 to 85,000 distinct CDR3 sequences, under 13% of them singletons. The source material was PBMCs, sampled before TCRalphabeta/CD19-depleted stem cell transplant. The receptors originated from a boy aged 5-17 years with acute myeloid leukemia, due to receive a stem cell transplant. CDR3s include the opening cysteine and the closing phenylalanine or tryptophan. A D gene is named only where the DNA matches it firmly. For some rows the clone size is stated as once, few or many, or as a class when expanded; others skip it.

size	J	V	D	CDR3	DNA
many	TRBJ2-7	TRBV12-3/TRBV12-4	TRBD2	CASSLRTSGSREQYF	TGTGCCAGCAGTCTGCGGACTAGCGGGAGTCGGGAGCAGTACTTC
many	TRBJ1-1	TRBV28	-	CASSLLNLVVRDWVSYTEAFF	TGTGCCAGCAGTCTCCTTAACCTCGTCGTCCGGGATTGGGTCTCTTACACTGAAGCTTTCTTT
many	TRBJ2-7	TRBV7-2	-	CASSLVSAYEQYF	TGTGCCAGCAGCTTAGTCAGCGCCTACGAGCAGTACTTC
many	TRBJ1-2	TRBV11-2	-	CASSLDRRGYTF	TGTGCCAGCAGCTTAGACCGGCGGGGCTACACCTTC
many	TRBJ2-3	TRBV20-1	-	CSARGSTDTQYF	TGCAGTGCCCGTGGAAGCACAGATACGCAGTATTTT
-	TRBJ1-5	TRBV5-1	-	CASSLDVGGGQPQHF	TGCGCCAGCAGCCTAGACGTGGGGGGGGGACAGCCCCAGCATTTT
many	TRBJ2-2	TRBV9	TRBD2	CASSAGLDGELFF	TGTGCCAGCAGCGCGGGACTAGACGGGGAGCTGTTTTTT
many	TRBJ2-7	TRBV4-3	-	CASSQDWRASEQYF	TGCGCCAGCAGCCAAGATTGGAGGGCCAGCGAGCAGTACTTC
many	TRBJ2-1	TRBV6-1	TRBD2	CASRDFPGLAGSEQFF	TGTGCCAGCCGTGACTTCCCGGGACTAGCGGGTTCTGAGCAGTTCTTC
many	TRBJ2-7	TRBV20-1	-	CSARARDAPIFYYEQYF	TGCAGTGCTAGGGCAAGGGACGCCCCTATTTTTTACTACGAGCAGTACTTC
many	TRBJ2-5	TRBV20-1	TRBD2	CSAQTASTSGIRETQYF	TGCAGTGCTCAGACCGCCTCAACTAGCGGTATTAGAGAGACCCAGTACTTC
many	TRBJ2-2	TRBV10-3	TRBD2	CAIRPGLANTGELFF	TGTGCCATCAGGCCGGGACTAGCGAACACCGGGGAGCTGTTTTTT
many	TRBJ2-1	TRBV5-1	TRBD1	CASSLGQGDSSYNEQFF	TGCGCCAGCAGCTTGGGACAGGGGGATAGCTCCTACAATGAGCAGTTCTTC
many	TRBJ2-7	TRBV10-3	TRBD1	CAISDPGQGKRVRLSYEQYF	TGTGCCATCAGTGACCCAGGACAGGGAAAACGGGTCCGACTCTCCTACGAGCAGTACTTC
many	TRBJ2-1	TRBV5-1	-	CASSSYDREGRNEQFF	TGCGCCAGCAGCTCCTACGACAGGGAGGGAAGGAATGAGCAGTTCTTC
many	TRBJ2-2	TRBV12-3/TRBV12-4	TRBD2	CATRGAGELFF	TGTGCCACCCGGGGGGCCGGGGAGCTGTTTTTT
many	TRBJ1-4	TRBV4-2	TRBD1	CASSSDRGREKLFF	TGTGCCAGCAGCTCGGACAGGGGTCGCGAAAAACTGTTTTTT
-	TRBJ2-1	TRBV18	TRBD1	CASSRGGPSSYNEQFF	TGTGCCAGCTCACGAGGGGGCCCTAGCTCCTACAATGAGCAGTTCTTC
many	TRBJ2-1	TRBV6-5	TRBD2	CAVGLAWNEQFF	TGTGCCGTCGGACTAGCGTGGAATGAGCAGTTCTTC
many	TRBJ1-1	TRBV6-2/TRBV6-3	TRBD1	CASSDPGQGVTEAFF	TGTGCCAGCAGTGATCCGGGACAGGGGGTCACTGAAGCTTTCTTT
many	TRBJ2-1	TRBV29-1	-	CSVQGDRSSYNEQFF	TGCAGCGTCCAGGGTGACAGGTCCTCCTACAATGAGCAGTTCTTC
many	TRBJ2-2	TRBV20-1	-	CSARDRRKVNTGELFF	TGCAGTGCTAGAGATCGCAGGAAGGTGAACACCGGGGAGCTGTTTTTT
many	TRBJ2-2	TRBV15	-	CATSSILGELFF	TGTGCCACCAGCTCCATTCTGGGGGAGCTGTTTTTT
few	TRBJ2-3	TRBV11-3	TRBD2	CASSLGAGAGYF	TGTGCCAGCAGCTTAGGAGCGGGGGCAGGGTATTTT
many	TRBJ2-5	TRBV20-1	TRBD2	CSASTSGAQETQYF	TGCAGTGCTAGTACTAGCGGGGCCCAAGAGACCCAGTACTTC
many	TRBJ2-1	TRBV7-3	TRBD2	CASSFGLAGEGEQFF	TGTGCCAGCAGCTTTGGGCTAGCGGGAGAGGGTGAGCAGTTCTTC
many	TRBJ2-1	TRBV20-1	TRBD2	CSATGGSGEQFF	TGCAGTGCTACGGGCGGGAGTGGTGAGCAGTTCTTC
-	TRBJ2-1	TRBV21-1	-	CASSKASGREAYNEQFF	TGTGCCAGCAGCAAAGCCTCGGGCAGGGAGGCCTACAATGAGCAGTTCTTC
many	TRBJ1-2	TRBV12-3/TRBV12-4	-	CASRKARMTVGYTF	TGTGCCAGCAGAAAGGCCCGTATGACTGTAGGCTACACCTTC
many	TRBJ1-1	TRBV12-3/TRBV12-4	-	CASSFSDMNTEAFF	TGTGCCAGCAGTTTTTCGGATATGAACACTGAAGCTTTCTTT
many	TRBJ2-3	TRBV27	TRBD1	CASSTNRGRFTDTQYF	TGTGCCAGCAGTACAAACAGGGGGCGCTTCACAGATACGCAGTATTTT
-	TRBJ2-4	TRBV30	-	CAWSVGRAAKNIQYF	TGTGCCTGGAGCGTCGGGCGGGCCGCGAAAAACATTCAGTACTTC
many	TRBJ1-1	TRBV12-3/TRBV12-4	-	CASSPYMNTEAFF	TGTGCCAGCAGCCCTTACATGAACACTGAAGCTTTCTTT
many	TRBJ2-7	TRBV12-3/TRBV12-4	TRBD2	CASKGGRREYEQYF	TGTGCCAGCAAAGGCGGTAGGCGGGAGTACGAGCAGTACTTC
many	TRBJ1-5	TRBV27	-	CASSSSPTGRGPQHF	TGTGCCAGCAGTTCCTCCCCTACGGGGAGAGGGCCCCAGCATTTT
many	TRBJ2-1	TRBV12-3/TRBV12-4	-	CASSLATGGLDEQFF	TGTGCCAGCAGTTTAGCGACAGGTGGATTGGATGAGCAGTTCTTC
many	TRBJ2-5	TRBV9	-	CASSPEPRRTQYF	TGTGCCAGCAGCCCTGAGCCGCGGCGAACCCAGTACTTC
many	TRBJ2-7	TRBV12-3/TRBV12-4	-	CASRPAWLDSRNYEQYF	TGTGCCAGCAGGCCCGCCTGGTTGGACAGCCGAAACTACGAGCAGTACTTC